The entry below describes one T cell receptor (beta chain). Here immunoSEQ multiplex PCR was the method, and the copy in TCRdb shows in-frame clones only, minus some. Here the sample spans about 120,000 clones, 70% to 80% being singletons. The sample comes from a study of blood T cell repertoires in COVID-19. V dropped 3 bases and J dropped 0 bases, with 10 bases sitting between them. This CDR3 has 15 amino acids. Germline-derived CDR1 and CDR2 are MDHEN and SYDVKM. This receptor was identified in a man aged 50-60 years with acute or convalescent COVID-19. The chain has TRBV28 and TRBJ2-3; a possible D gene is TRBD1 (5 bases). What was sequenced was peripheral blood. Written as DNA, the CDR3 is TGTGCCAGCAGTTTTGTGTCAGGGAGCACAGATACGCAGTATTTT. This sequence encodes CASSFVSGSTDTQYF.